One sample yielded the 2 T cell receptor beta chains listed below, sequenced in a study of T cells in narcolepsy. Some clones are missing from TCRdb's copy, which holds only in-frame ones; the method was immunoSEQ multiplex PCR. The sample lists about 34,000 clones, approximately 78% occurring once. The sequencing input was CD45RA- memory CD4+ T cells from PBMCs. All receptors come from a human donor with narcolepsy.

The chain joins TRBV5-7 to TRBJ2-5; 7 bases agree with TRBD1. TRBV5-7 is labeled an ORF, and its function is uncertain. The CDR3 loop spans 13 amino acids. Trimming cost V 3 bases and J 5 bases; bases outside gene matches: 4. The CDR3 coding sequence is TGTGCCAGCAGCTCAGGGGGACGGGAGACCCAGTACTTC. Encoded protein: CASSSGGRETQYF.

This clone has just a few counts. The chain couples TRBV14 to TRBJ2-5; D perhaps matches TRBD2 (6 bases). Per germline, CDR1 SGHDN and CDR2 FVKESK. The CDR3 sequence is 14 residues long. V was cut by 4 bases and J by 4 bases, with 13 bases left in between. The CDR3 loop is CASSPRWGGETQYF. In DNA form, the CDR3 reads TGTGCCAGCAGCCCGAGGTGGGGAGGAGAGACCCAGTACTTC. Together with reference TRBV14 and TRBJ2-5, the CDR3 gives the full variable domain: EAGVTQFPSHSVIEKGQTVTLRCDPISGHDNLYWYRRVMGKEIKFLLHFVKESKQDESGMPNNRFLAERTGGTYSTLKVQPAELEDSGVYFCASSPRWGGETQYFGPGTRLLVL.